Below, one T cell receptor beta chain is given with its context. With 0 bases removed from V and 10 bases from J, the gap between germline ends came to 7 bases. This CDR3 has 11 amino acids. Germline-derived CDR1 and CDR2 are GTSNPN and SVGIG (reference sequence). The data were taken from a study of shared clonotypes between healthy human individuals. Assay: immunoSEQ multiplex PCR; the TCRdb copy retains only in-frame clones and omits some. Among about 1 million clones listed, about 70% were seen once. Sequences were obtained from memory CD4+ T cells sorted from blood. The subset was: CD45RA-negative fraction. The clonotype originates from a man aged 18 to 29 in good health. This sequence joins TRBV30 and TRBJ2-1; D is unresolved. CDR3 region: CAWSVEGEQFF. The CDR3 bases are TGTGCCTGGAGTGTAGAAGGAGAGCAGTTCTTC.